One sample yielded the 31 T cell receptor beta chains listed below, sequenced in a study of molecular identifiers for immune sequencing clone quantification. From the PCR reads, TCRdb called clonotypes with MiXCR, one entry per CDR3 protein. Here the sample spans about 500,000 distinct CDR3 sequences, 25% being singletons. The source material was naive CD8+ T cells from blood, with Jurkat cell RNA spiked in. Noted subset: FACS-sorted CD8+CD4-CCR7+CD45RA+ naive T cells. The source of these receptors is a human donor in good health. Some libraries in this study had Jurkat cell RNA spiked in.

This clonotype was counted ten times or more. The CDR3 nucleotides are TGTGCCAGCAGCCAAGGGGCGGGCATGAACACTGAAGCTTTCTTT. It encodes CASSQGAGMNTEAFF. The chain has TRBV3-1 and TRBJ1-1; D is unresolved. CDR1 LGHDT and CDR2 YNNKEL come from the germline V gene (reference sequence). V lost 1 base and J lost 0, with 9 bases in between. CDR3 size: 15 residues.

Comment on this clonotype: It is likely a read error, because the conserved phenylalanine at the end of the CDR3 is missing. The chain uses TRBV7-6 and TRBJ1-1, with D unclear. V dropped 5 bases and J dropped 0 bases, with 7 bases sitting between them. CDR1 is SGHVS, CDR2 FNYEAQ, per germline. CDR3 size: 13 residues. CDR3 sequence: CASSEILNTEAFI. Written as DNA, the CDR3 is TGTGCCAGCAGCGAAATACTGAACACTGAAGCTTTCATT.

This clonotype was counted many times. The chain is built from TRBV6-6 and TRBJ2-7; D uncertain. The V gene lost 2 bases and the J gene lost 3 bases, with 8 bases spanning the gap. There are 13 residues in the CDR3. Germline-derived CDR1 and CDR2 are MNHNY and SVGAGI (reference sequence). The CDR3 bases are TGTGCCAGCAGTTACGGCCAGGTCTACGAGCAGTACTTC. Amino acid sequence: CASSYGQVYEQYF.

This clonotype was recorded at least ten times. V usage is TRBV29-1 and J usage is TRBJ2-2; D gene ambiguous. From germline, CDR1 is SQVTM and CDR2 ANQGSEA. V was pared by 4 bases and J by 1 base, with 4 bases between. The CDR3 is made up of 12 amino acids. This CDR3 reads CSVVGNTGELFF. The CDR3, as DNA: TGCAGCGTTGTCGGGAACACCGGGGAGCTGTTTTTT.

The chain carries TRBV5-6 and TRBJ2-3; the D gene is possibly TRBD2 (6 bases). From germline, CDR1 is SGHDT and CDR2 YYEEEE. CDR3 length: 17 residues. The V end lost 4 bases, the J end lost 3 bases, and 21 bases lay between the germline ends. The CDR3 bases are TGTGCCAGCAGCACGTCGGCGACGGGAGTAGATACAGATACGCAGTATTTT. This codes for CASSTSATGVDTDTQYF. The full variable domain, with the rest looked up from reference TRBV5-6 and TRBJ2-3, is DAGVTQSPTHLIKTRGQQVTLRCSPKSGHDTVSWYQQALGQGPQFIFQYYEEEERQRGNFPDRFSGHQFPNYSSELNVNALLLGDSALYLCASSTSATGVDTDTQYFGPGTRLTVL.

The table lists this clonotype with a few counts. The rearrangement joins TRBV4-1 to TRBJ2-7, with a possible D match to TRBD2 (5 bases). With 6 bases removed from V and 1 base from J, the gap between germline ends came to 10 bases. The CDR3 runs 13 residues. The germline CDR1 and CDR2 sequences are MGHRA and YSYEKL. The CDR3, as DNA: TGCGCCAGCAGGCACGAGGGTTCCTACGAGCAGTACTTC. This sequence encodes CASRHEGSYEQYF.

The CDR3 DNA sequence: TGTGCCAGCAGTTCCACAGGGGGCCCTGGAAACACCATATATTTT. Translating it yields CASSSTGGPGNTIYF. The rearrangement joins TRBV27 to TRBJ1-3; 9 bases are shared with TRBD1. The CDR3 totals 15 residues. J lost 2 bases, V lost 4 bases, and 3 bases had no gene match. Germline CDR1 reads MNHEY; CDR2 reads SMNVEV (reference sequence).

The CDR3 region is CASSFEQGLETQYF. CDR3 in DNA: TGTGCCAGCAGCTTTGAACAGGGGCTGGAGACCCAGTACTTC. The chain uses TRBV7-9 and TRBJ2-5; 7 bases match TRBD1. Germline-derived CDR1 and CDR2 are SEHNR and FQNEAQ (reference sequence). The V gene end was trimmed by 3 bases and the J gene end by 5 bases; junction bases not matched to a gene: 6. This CDR3 contains 14 residues.

This clonotype was counted ten times or more. The V call is TRBV7-9, the J call TRBJ1-1; D is undetermined. CDR1 is SEHNR and CDR2 is FQNEAQ in the germline V gene (reference sequence). The CDR3 is made up of 13 amino acids. V was trimmed by 3 bases and J by 6 bases, leaving 11 bases between them. CDR3 DNA sequence: TGTGCCAGCAGCTTGGGCATTTGGGCTGAAGCTTTCTTT. Translation gives CASSLGIWAEAFF.

The chain carries TRBV6-4 and TRBJ1-4, with 7 positions matching TRBD1. From germline, CDR1 is MRHNA and CDR2 SNTAGT. J lost 3 bases, V lost 8 bases, and 3 bases had no gene match. The CDR3 sequence is 13 residues long. The CDR3 DNA is TGTGCCAGCCAGGGGGACTCTAATGAAAAACTGTTTTTT. It encodes CASQGDSNEKLFF.

The V and J genes are TRBV4-1 and TRBJ1-2, with D possibly TRBD1 on 5 matching bases. Trimming cost V 0 bases and J 4 bases, with 15 bases left between them. This CDR3 has 16 residues. CDR1 is MGHRA, CDR2 YSYEKL, per germline. The CDR3 reads CASSQENPGSGYGYTF. The DNA for the CDR3 is TGCGCCAGCAGCCAAGAGAATCCAGGGTCAGGCTATGGCTACACCTTC.

On this clonotype: One junction end disagrees with the germline gene, perhaps due to a read error. This chain connects TRBV12-3 or TRBV12-4 to TRBJ2-2; D perhaps matches TRBD1 (6 bases). The length of the CDR3 is 15 residues. CDR3 DNA sequence: TGTGCCAGCAGTCGGACAGTCGCGAACACCGGGGAGCTGGTTTTT. Its translation is CASSRTVANTGELVF.

This chain connects TRBV5-6 to TRBJ1-3; D gene ambiguous. Germline CDR1 and CDR2: SGHDT and YYEEEE. This CDR3 spans 15 amino acids. V lost 4 bases to trimming and J lost 0 bases, with 11 bases between them. This CDR3 is CASSQRDASGNTIYF. CDR3 DNA sequence: TGTGCCAGCAGCCAACGCGACGCCTCTGGAAACACCATATATTTT.

This clonotype has only a few counts. The chain couples TRBV3-1 to TRBJ2-2, with 11 bases lining up with TRBD2. The CDR3 runs to 18 residues. Germline loops: CDR1 LGHDT, CDR2 YNNKEL (reference sequence). Trimming removed 3 bases from V and 3 bases from J; junction bases left unmatched: 9. The CDR3 DNA is TGTGCCAGCAGCCATAGGCCTAGCGGGAGGCCCTACACCGGGGAGCTGTTTTTT. This codes for CASSHRPSGRPYTGELFF.

The sample holds a few counts of this clonotype. The chain carries TRBV9 and TRBJ2-3; TRBD2 might be the D (7 bases). The CDR3 covers 18 residues. Trimming took 0 bases from V and 3 from J, leaving 20 bases between them. Germline V gene data show CDR1 as SGDLS and CDR2 as YYNGEE. CDR3 region: CASSVGGGSGSWTDTQYF. The CDR3 coding sequence is TGTGCCAGCAGCGTAGGGGGGGGCAGCGGGTCGTGGACAGATACGCAGTATTTT.

There are many counts of this clonotype. CDR3 coding DNA: TGTGCCAGCAGCTCCGGGGGGTCGCGGAAGCAGTTCTTC. Translated: CASSSGGSRKQFF. V gene TRBV9 combines with J gene TRBJ2-1, with 7 bases aligning to TRBD2. The ends lost 4 bases at V and 11 bases at J; junction bases unmatched: 9. Per germline, CDR1 SGDLS and CDR2 YYNGEE. The CDR3 contains 13 residues.

This clonotype was counted at least ten times. The chain's CDR3 is CASSPYPSMTPEAFF. In DNA form, the CDR3 reads TGTGCCAGCAGTCCCTACCCCTCAATGACTCCTGAAGCTTTCTTT. The genes are TRBV27 and TRBJ1-1, with unresolved D. Trimming stripped 5 bases from V and 6 bases from J, with 19 bases between. Germline V gene data show CDR1 as MNHEY and CDR2 as SMNVEV (reference sequence). The CDR3 consists of 15 residues.

This clonotype was picked up a small number of times. The V and J genes are TRBV6-5 and TRBJ2-2; D unresolved. Germline V lookup: CDR1 MNHEY, CDR2 SVGAGI. The CDR3 is 13 residues long. With 4 bases removed from V and 1 base from J, the gap between germline ends came to 4 bases. The CDR3 is CASSSQNTGELFF. The CDR3 region has the DNA TGTGCCAGCAGTTCTCAGAACACCGGGGAGCTGTTTTTT.

Remarks on this clonotype: Its ends do not fully match the called genes, so a read error is possible. The rearrangement joins TRBV2 to TRBJ1-1; 9 nucleotides agree with TRBD1. The CDR3 is 15 amino acids. Germline CDR1 SNHLY, CDR2 FYNNEI. CDR3 protein: CASSPGTGKNTKAFF. Here the CDR3 DNA reads TGTGCCAGCAGTCCAGGGACAGGGAAGAACACTAAAGCTTTCTTT.

Points on this clonotype: One end of the junction does not line up with germline, which may come from a read error. The chain recombines TRBV6-6 with TRBJ2-7, with D tentatively TRBD2 (6 bases). Germline V gene sequence: CDR1 MNHNY, CDR2 SVGAGI (reference sequence). This CDR3 is built from 15 residues. The CDR3 DNA reads as TGTGCCAACAGTTACCGCTCGACTAGTTTTAACGAGCAGTACTTC. Amino acids: CANSYRSTSFNEQYF.

This clonotype came up many times. The chain combines TRBV7-9 with TRBJ1-5, with TRBD1 identical over 8 bases. The CDR3 runs to 16 residues. With V trimmed by 1 base and J by 5 bases, 7 bases remained unmatched. Per germline, CDR1 SEHNR and CDR2 FQNEAQ (reference sequence). The CDR3 loop reads CASSLGGQGVYQPQHF. As DNA, the CDR3 is TGTGCCAGCAGCTTAGGTGGACAGGGAGTCTATCAGCCCCAGCATTTT.

This clonotype was seen many times. The chain joins TRBV29-1 to TRBJ2-5; D gene ambiguous. The CDR3 extends over 18 amino acids. Per the germline V gene, CDR1 is SQVTM and CDR2 is ANQGSEA. The V gene lost 4 bases and the J gene lost 0 bases, with 24 bases spanning the gap. The chain's CDR3 is CSVAIIPKTDQYQETQYF. The CDR3 nucleotides are TGCAGCGTTGCGATTATACCCAAGACGGATCAGTACCAAGAGACCCAGTACTTC.

This chain connects TRBV13 to TRBJ2-5, with a tentative D call TRBD2 (6 bases). The V gene's germline CDR1 is PRHDT and CDR2 FYEKMQ (reference sequence). This CDR3 contains 15 residues. The germline V and J ends were trimmed by 4 bases and 2 bases, with 14 bases remaining between them. This chain's CDR3 is CASSSRGLLQETQYF. The CDR3 region has the DNA TGTGCCAGCAGCTCCCGAGGACTACTACAAGAGACCCAGTACTTC.

The sample holds many counts of this clonotype. The V call is TRBV10-2, the J call TRBJ1-1, with 8 nucleotides matching TRBD1. V was clipped by 2 bases and J by 7 bases; unmatched bases: 3. Germline lookup yields CDR1 WSHSY and CDR2 SAAADI. The CDR3 runs 13 residues. The CDR3, as DNA: TGCGCCAGCAGTGAGCCCGGGACAGGTGAAGCTTTCTTT. Its translation: CASSEPGTGEAFF.

On this clonotype: At one end, the junction sequence differs from germline, possibly due to a read error. This chain uses TRBV20-1 with TRBJ2-4, with 11 bases lining up with TRBD2. This CDR3 comprises 18 residues. CDR1 is DFQATT, CDR2 SNEGSKA, per germline (reference sequence). CDR3 coding DNA: TGCAGTGCTAGGGTACTAGCGGGAGAGCGGGTAGCCAATAACATTCAGTACTTC. Encoded protein: CSARVLAGERVANNIQYF.

This chain joins TRBV4-1 and TRBJ2-3; D not certain. TRBJ1-5 matches the DNA end more closely, so the J call is doubtful. Germline CDR1 is MGHRA and CDR2 is YSYEKL. The CDR3 length is 14 residues. For the CDR3, the DNA is TGCGCCAGCAGCCCGTCCGGACTTTTCCCCACGCAGCATTTT. This sequence encodes CASSPSGLFPTQHF.

In regard to this clonotype: Possible read error: a much larger clone is one base away. The chain recombines TRBV25-1 with TRBJ2-3, with D perhaps assigned TRBD1 or TRBD2 (5 bases each). This CDR3 has 15 amino acids. In germline, CDR1 is MGHDK, CDR2 SYGVNS. Deletions cut 6 bases from V and 0 bases from J, with 13 bases between. The CDR3 spells CASRAGADSTDTQYF. DNA of the CDR3: TGTGCCAGCAGGGCCGGGGCGGACAGCACAGATACGCAGTATTTT.

The genes are TRBV28 and TRBJ1-4, with 7 bases fitting TRBD1. Germline loops: CDR1 MDHEN, CDR2 SYDVKM. J gave up 0 bases and V 5 bases, and 6 bases lay outside the gene matches. The CDR3 consists of 16 residues. The CDR3, as DNA: TGTGCCAGCAGTCCATGGACAGGAGCAACTAATGAAAAACTGTTTTTT. Translation gives CASSPWTGATNEKLFF.

This clonotype has at least ten counts. The gene calls are TRBV7-9 and TRBJ1-1; a possible D gene is TRBD1 (5 bases). CDR3 length equals 15 residues. Germline V gives CDR1 SEHNR, CDR2 FQNEAQ (reference sequence). The V end was cut by 4 bases, the J end by 0 bases, with 12 bases between. The CDR3 DNA reads as TGTGCCAGCAGCTCACAGGACAACATGAACACTGAAGCTTTCTTT. This codes for CASSSQDNMNTEAFF.

This clonotype came up many times. This chain joins TRBV5-1 and TRBJ2-3; TRBD1 matches at 8 bases. The CDR3 totals 14 residues. The V gene end was trimmed by 3 bases and the J gene end by 4 bases; junction bases not matched to a gene: 4. Germline V CDR1 and CDR2: SGHRS, YFSETQ. DNA of the CDR3: TGCGCCAGCAGCTGGACAGGGTTGGCAGATACGCAGTATTTT. Encoded protein: CASSWTGLADTQYF.

The V gene is TRBV7-9, the J gene TRBJ1-2; 9 nucleotides agree with TRBD1. J was trimmed by 2 bases and V by 11 bases; bases with no gene match: 9. Germline CDR1 and CDR2: SEHNR and FQNEAQ (reference sequence). CDR3 length: 14 amino acids. This CDR3 reads CAGNTQGANYGYTF. Written as DNA, the CDR3 is TGTGCCGGAAACACACAGGGGGCGAACTATGGCTACACCTTC.